Below, one T cell receptor (beta chain) is given with its context. This specimen comes from a study of blood T cell repertoires in COVID-19. Sequencing was performed with immunoSEQ multiplex PCR; in TCRdb, only in-frame clones are kept and a portion is missing. The table includes about 300,000 clones, around 92% detected once. CDR1 and CDR2 from the germline V gene are SNHLY and FYNNEI. Trimming cost V 7 bases and J 1 base, with 12 bases left between them. This CDR3 spans 14 amino acids. Sequencing was performed on peripheral blood. This clonotype was sampled from a woman aged 25 to 39 with COVID-19, enrolled during active disease. The rearrangement joins TRBV2 to TRBJ2-3; TRBD1 is a possible D gene (5 bases). The CDR3 DNA sequence: TGTGCCAGCAACCGGGTAGGGGGCACAGATACGCAGTATTTT. Amino acids: CASNRVGGTDTQYF.